This T cell receptor beta chain was documented in a study of spatial heterogeneity in lung cancer. Turning to the study itself: Beta-chain sequences consistently outnumbered alpha-chain sequences in detection.

Per the germline V gene, CDR1 is ENHRY and CDR2 is SYGVKD. This CDR3 contains 15 residues. V lost 7 bases and J lost 4, with 18 bases in between. Indicated time point: blood at routine non-recurrence follow-up after resection. MiXCR was run by TCRdb on the 5' RACE reads, yielding one entry per CDR3 protein. The table shows about 43,000 distinct CDR3 sequences, with 20% to 25% occurring only once. This clonotype occurred many times. This receptor was identified in a female donor with early-stage non-small cell lung cancer. Sequenced material: PBMCs, taken at follow-up. The V gene is TRBV10-3, the J gene TRBJ2-3, with D possibly matching TRBD2 (5 bases). The DNA of the CDR3 is TGTGCCATCAAGGCCCTCGCGGGCGGATCAGATACGCAGTATTTT. This codes for CAIKALAGGSDTQYF.